This T cell receptor beta chain was captured by sequencing in a study of vaccination and CD4 T cells after COVID-19. The wider study: Six men and four women formed the convalescents, two being Hispanic.

V was clipped by 3 bases and J by 6 bases, with 8 bases between them. The germline gives CDR1 SGHVS, CDR2 FQNEAQ. The CDR3 extends over 12 amino acids. A remark on this clonotype: The antigen is unknown.

As for treatment: roughly 11-day PBMC culture with coronavirus spike peptide pools or control peptides (ViraFEST assay). Before TCRs were sequenced, ViraFEST expanded antigen-specific T cells with peptide pools. Sequenced with the Oncomine TCR Beta short-read assay was DNA taken from cultured CD4+ T cells. TCRdb ran MiXCR on the PCR reads and lists one entry per CDR3 protein. The profile shows about 15,000 distinct CDR3 sequences, less than 70% of them singletons. This receptor was taken from a human donor who had recovered from COVID-19. The sample consisted of CD4+ T cells from blood, cultured in vitro. V is TRBV7-8 and J is TRBJ1-1; D is unclear. The CDR3 DNA is TGTGCCAGCAGCTTGGGGAGCGCTGAAGCTTTCTTT. As protein: CASSLGSAEAFF.